Here is one T cell receptor (beta chain) with its context. In the study's own analysis: Amplifying reference gene primers gave estimates of nucleated cell counts. Generated by immunoSEQ multiplex PCR, the TCRdb table keeps only in-frame clones and is missing some. Clone size and the V and J calls come from that table; the DNA yielded D and trimming. The table includes roughly 240,000 clones, around four fifths detected once. Up to 2 weeks before entering the study, exposed participants had met a COVID-19 case. This sample was included in a study of blood T cell repertoires in COVID-19. Study-level information: Whether acute or convalescent, the COVID-19 samples came from the United States, Italy and Spain.

Germline V gene sequence: CDR1 SGHTA, CDR2 FQGNSA. The CDR3 spans 15 residues. V gave up 2 bases and J gave up 6 bases; unmatched junction bases: 4. V and J are TRBV7-2 and TRBJ2-2; 9 bases align to TRBD1. This clonotype was obtained from a woman aged 40 to 49 who had been exposed to COVID-19. Sequencing was done on a sample of PBMCs or T cells enriched from blood (not recorded which). Here the CDR3 reads CASSLWTGVSGELFF. Here the CDR3 DNA reads TGTGCCAGCAGCTTATGGACAGGGGTGTCCGGGGAGCTGTTTTTT. The whole variable domain, filled in from reference TRBV7-2 and TRBJ2-2, reads GAGVSQSPSNKVTEKGKDVELRCDPISGHTALYWYRQSLGQGLEFLIYFQGNSAPDKSGLPSDRFSAERTGGSVSTLTIQRTQQEDSAVYLCASSLWTGVSGELFFGEGSRLTVL.